This T cell receptor beta chain was captured in a study of response to subunit inactivated influenza vaccine. Overall study results and limits: With each seasonal influenza vaccination, the authors suggested, few new T cells are recruited.

MiXCR, run by TCRdb on the RT-PCR reads, gives a single entry per CDR3 protein. Here the sample spans 650,000 to 850,000 distinct CDR3 sequences, more than 11% being singletons. As regards this clonotype: The antigen is unknown.

The CDR3 covers 14 residues. Trimming cost V 7 bases and J 5 bases, with 15 bases left between them. This TCR derives from a man aged 50 or older who received an inactivated influenza vaccine. The sequencing used PBMCs from blood, collected around 15 days before vaccination. The V gene is TRBV12-3 or TRBV12-4, the J gene TRBJ2-1; maybe TRBD1 (5 bases). CDR3 DNA sequence: TGTGCCAGCACCCACACGGACATCGACAATGAGCAGTTCTTC. It codes for CASTHTDIDNEQFF.